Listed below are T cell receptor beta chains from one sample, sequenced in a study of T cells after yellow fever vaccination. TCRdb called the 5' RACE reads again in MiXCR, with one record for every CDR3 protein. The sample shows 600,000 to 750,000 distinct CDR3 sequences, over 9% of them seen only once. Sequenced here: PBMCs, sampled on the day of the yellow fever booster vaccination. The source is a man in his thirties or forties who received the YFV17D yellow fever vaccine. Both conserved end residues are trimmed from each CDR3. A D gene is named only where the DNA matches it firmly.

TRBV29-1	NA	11	SVDGQRNYGYT
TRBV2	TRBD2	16	ASRGLAGRWSSYNEQF
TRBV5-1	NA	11	ASGQNEDTEAF
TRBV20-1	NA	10	SPFRGGETQY
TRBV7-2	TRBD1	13	ASSAGQGAVYGYT
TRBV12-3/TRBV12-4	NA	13	ASSPTGTRKETQY
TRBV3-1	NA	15	ASSQRLGWAGSYEQY
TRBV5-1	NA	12	ASSLRVPRDEQY
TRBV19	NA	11	ASTGVVGNEQF
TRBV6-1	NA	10	ASSEGHNEQF
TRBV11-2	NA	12	ASSLVQGSYEQY
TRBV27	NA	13	ASSSRASYNSPLH
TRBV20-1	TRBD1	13	SAQTGGGGTGELF
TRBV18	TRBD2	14	ASSPGTGTSRHEQF
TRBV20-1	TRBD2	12	SASLTSGREEQF
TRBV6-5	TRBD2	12	ASSYSIGGETQY
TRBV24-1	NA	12	ATSDWAKTGELF
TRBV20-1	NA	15	SAREMVALSSYNEQF
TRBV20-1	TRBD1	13	CARGQGVDTGELF
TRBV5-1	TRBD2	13	ASNSASGFYNEQF
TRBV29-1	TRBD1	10	SVIQGIAEAF
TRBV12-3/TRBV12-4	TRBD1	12	ASSFDRGGSPLH
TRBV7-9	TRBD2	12	ASSQRGVSYEQY
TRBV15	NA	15	ATSRRSKTNPTLQQY
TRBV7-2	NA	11	ASSSPNTGELF
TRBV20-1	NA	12	SAYHRGPTDTQY
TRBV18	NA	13	ASSPSNEGQETQY
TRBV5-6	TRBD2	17	ASSSLGTSGRRGAETQY
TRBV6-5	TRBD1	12	ASSWTTGAETQY
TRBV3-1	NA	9	ASSQARLYF
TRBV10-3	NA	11	AISGQGMYEQY
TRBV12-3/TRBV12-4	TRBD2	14	ASSPRLAGGDYEQY
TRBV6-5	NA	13	ASSSFPRTYNEQF
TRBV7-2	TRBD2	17	ASSLLTGLAGGHTGELF
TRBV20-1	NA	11	SASGQFTDTQY
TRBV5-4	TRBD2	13	ASSFKLAGMETQY
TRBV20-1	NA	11	SAQATARGKLF
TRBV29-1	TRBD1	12	SARGKLTNEKLF
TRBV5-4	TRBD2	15	ASRLQGRLANTDTQY
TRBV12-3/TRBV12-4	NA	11	ASSRRGNTEAF
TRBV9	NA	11	ASSVGHLWEQF
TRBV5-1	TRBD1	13	ASSLAGQGRETQY
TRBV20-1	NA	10	SADSVSDTQY
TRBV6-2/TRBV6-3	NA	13	ASSSPGPPADTQY
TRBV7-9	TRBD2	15	ASSDTGLAGGPETQY
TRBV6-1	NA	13	ASSEASASGNTIY
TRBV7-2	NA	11	ASRLGGLATQY
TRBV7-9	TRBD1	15	ASSSSGGLNNNYGYT
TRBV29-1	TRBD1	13	SVGGTEGTNTEAF
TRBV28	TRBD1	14	ASSLWSGTGVNEQY